This TCR beta chain originates from a study of early T cells in non-severe SARS-CoV-2 infection. Study-level information: The input, bulk RNA from unsorted whole blood, was sequenced, and chains were unpaired. Study findings and constraints: Clonotype matching in VDJdb favored anti-spike CD8 responses and did not capture private and CD4 specificities.

Separate cDNA molecules each had unique molecular identifiers attached to them. A single record per CDR3 protein comes from TCRdb applying MiXCR to the 5' RACE reads. The sample has about 40,000 distinct CDR3 sequences; approximately 7.9% are singletons. Concerning this clonotype itself: Antigen specificity is unknown.

The input for sequencing was whole blood, taken at baseline. The sequence derives from an adult who was a healthcare worker with PCR-confirmed SARS-CoV-2 infection or an uninfected control (not recorded which).

CDR3 in DNA: TGTGCCAGCAGCCCCGGGACAGGGGTGGAGACCCAGTACTTC. It is translated as CASSPGTGVETQYF. The rearrangement joins TRBV3-1 to TRBJ2-5; 10 nucleotides match TRBD1. With 4 bases clipped from V and 5 bases from J, the junction kept 4 bases outside the gene matches. CDR1 LGHDT and CDR2 YNNKEL come from the germline V gene (reference sequence). The CDR3 consists of 14 residues.